Below are 30 T cell receptor beta chains sequenced from a single sample in a study of T-cell memory formation after mild COVID-19. TCRdb reprocessed the 5' RACE reads with MiXCR, giving one entry per CDR3 protein. The sample holds around 34,000 distinct CDR3 sequences; about 7.3% are singletons and the top ten take about 32%. The sequenced sample was PBMCs or a T cell subset sorted from them (not recorded which). The receptors originated from a man aged 18 to 30 who had mild COVID-19 (a few samples of this study predate the infection). Cell type and time point are not known.

The gene calls are TRBV14 and TRBJ1-1; tentative D call: TRBD1 (5 bases). CDR3 length: 14 amino acids. With 2 bases removed from V and 7 bases from J, the gap between germline ends came to 14 bases. Germline V gives CDR1 SGHDN, CDR2 FVKESK. CDR3 sequence: CASSQQTGGSEAFF. For the CDR3, the DNA is TGTGCCAGCAGCCAACAAACAGGTGGGAGTGAAGCTTTCTTT.

This clonotype was recorded many times. CDR3 residues: CASSSDHLRNTEAFF. CDR3 DNA sequence: TGTGCCAGCAGCTCTGACCACTTAAGGAACACTGAAGCTTTCTTT. The gene calls are TRBV7-3 and TRBJ1-1; D not resolved. V was trimmed by 4 bases and J by 1 base, leaving 13 bases between them. The CDR3 is 15 amino acids. Germline-derived CDR1 and CDR2 are SGHTA and FQGTGA.

The chain is built from TRBV28 and TRBJ2-1; D is unclear. This CDR3 is built from 13 residues. Germline CDR1 is MDHEN and CDR2 is SYDVKM. The V end was cut by 7 bases, the J end by 4 bases, with 11 bases between. CDR3 loop: CASTLIDYNEQFF. The CDR3 DNA reads TGTGCCAGCACCCTGATCGATTACAATGAGCAGTTCTTC.

The chain links TRBV4-1 to TRBJ2-5; D unclear. V shed 2 bases and J shed 5 bases, with 18 bases lying between them. Germline V gene data show CDR1 as MGHRA and CDR2 as YSYEKL. This CDR3 is built from 16 residues. CDR3 bases: TGCGCCAGCAGCCAAACCAACCTAGGATTTCCGGAGACCCAGTACTTC. Protein product: CASSQTNLGFPETQYF.

This clonotype was detected many times. V is TRBV7-2 and J is TRBJ2-7; the D gene could be TRBD1 or TRBD2 (5 bases each). CDR3 length equals 14 residues. The V gene lost 1 base and the J gene lost 2 bases, with 9 bases spanning the gap. Germline CDR1 and CDR2: SGHTA and FQGNSA. CDR3 sequence: CASSLGPGPYEQYV. In nucleotides, the CDR3 is TGTGCCAGCAGCTTAGGTCCGGGGCCCTACGAGCAGTACGTC.

This clonotype was counted between two and nine times. The CDR3 reads CASSTQTVASNQPQHF. As DNA, the CDR3 is TGTGCCAGCAGTACGCAGACAGTGGCTAGCAATCAGCCCCAGCATTTT. This chain connects TRBV12-3 or TRBV12-4 to TRBJ1-5; D may be TRBD1 (5 bases). V gave up 5 bases and J gave up 0 bases, with 14 bases separating them. The CDR3 extends over 16 amino acids.

Ten or more counts support this clonotype. This chain links TRBV12-3 or TRBV12-4 with TRBJ2-2; D is undetermined. This CDR3 contains 16 residues. V lost 6 bases to trimming and J lost 0 bases, with 14 bases between them. CDR3 amino acids: CASSQSAASNTGELFF. Written as DNA, the CDR3 is TGTGCCAGCAGCCAGAGTGCGGCCTCGAACACCGGGGAGCTGTTTTTT.

The rearrangement uses TRBV20-1 and TRBJ1-1; 11 bases fit TRBD1. The CDR3 has 16 amino acids. Germline CDR1 is DFQATT and CDR2 is SNEGSKA (reference sequence). The J segment lost 0 bases and the V segment lost 4 bases, leaving 7 bases of the junction unmatched. CDR3 nucleotides: TGCAGTGCTACGGGACAGGGGGGTTTCATGAACACTGAAGCTTTCTTT. Its protein product is CSATGQGGFMNTEAFF.

V is TRBV5-5 and J is TRBJ2-7; D is perhaps TRBD2 (5 bases). V dropped 0 bases and J dropped 4 bases, with 17 bases sitting between them. The CDR3 runs to 16 residues. Germline V gene lookup returns CDR1 SGHKS and CDR2 YYEKEE (reference sequence). The CDR3 protein is CASSLAAATRGYEQYF. The CDR3, as DNA: TGTGCCAGCAGCTTGGCGGCGGCCACACGGGGATACGAGCAGTACTTC.

The chain carries TRBV7-2 and TRBJ1-1; a weak D match, TRBD1 (6 bases). The V end was cut by 1 base, the J end by 1 base, with 13 bases between. This CDR3 contains 16 residues. CDR1 and CDR2 (germline): SGHTA, FQGNSA. CDR3: CASSLGGTPSNTEAFF. The CDR3 region has the DNA TGTGCCAGCAGCTTAGGGGGGACACCCTCGAACACTGAAGCTTTCTTT.

This clonotype was counted at least ten times. The genes are TRBV25-1 and TRBJ1-2; perhaps TRBD1 as D (5 bases). Germline lookup yields CDR1 MGHDK and CDR2 SYGVNS. The V and J ends lost 1 base and 2 bases respectively, with 8 bases between them. This CDR3 has 14 residues. The DNA for the CDR3 is TGTGCCAGCAGTGAATGGGGGGGGAACTATGGCTACACCTTC. Its translation is CASSEWGGNYGYTF.

This sequence joins TRBV28 and TRBJ1-4, with a tentative D call TRBD1 (6 bases). The CDR3 runs 14 residues. V was cut by 6 bases and J by 6 bases, with 14 bases left in between. Germline CDR1 reads MDHEN; CDR2 reads SYDVKM. CDR3 bases: TGTGCCAGCAGGTCCGGGACAAGCTATGAAAAACTGTTTTTT. The encoded protein is CASRSGTSYEKLFF.

J is TRBJ1-4 and V is TRBV28; D call uncertain. The V and J ends lost 6 bases and 10 bases respectively, with 12 bases between them. The CDR3 has 12 amino acids. From germline, CDR1 is MDHEN and CDR2 SYDVKM. CDR3 region: CASRRNEGKLFF. The CDR3 DNA follows: TGTGCCAGCAGGCGTAATGAAGGAAAACTGTTTTTT.

This clonotype appeared many times. The chain is built from TRBV7-9 and TRBJ2-3; possible D gene TRBD1, 6 bases. The CDR3 covers 16 residues. The germline V and J ends were trimmed by 6 bases and 4 bases, with 20 bases remaining between them. Germline V gene data show CDR1 as SEHNR and CDR2 as FQNEAQ (reference sequence). In nucleotides, the CDR3 is TGTGCCAGCAGGGCGAAAAGGCAGGGGAATGCAGATACGCAGTATTTT. This gives the protein CASRAKRQGNADTQYF.

The chain links TRBV7-2 to TRBJ2-5, with 7 bases aligning to TRBD2. Unmatched junction bases numbered 4, after V lost 1 base and J lost 2 bases. Germline V gives CDR1 SGHTA, CDR2 FQGNSA. There are 15 residues in the CDR3. CDR3 loop: CASSLVSSGQETQYF. The CDR3 coding sequence is TGTGCCAGCAGCTTAGTGTCTAGCGGTCAAGAGACCCAGTACTTC.

This clonotype was seen many times. The rearrangement links TRBV7-6 to TRBJ1-1; D is undetermined. Trimming cost V 4 bases and J 11 bases, with 20 bases left between them. Germline V gene sequence: CDR1 SGHVS, CDR2 FNYEAQ. The CDR3 is made up of 14 amino acids. Here the CDR3 DNA reads TGTGCCAGCAGCTCAACCGTCCCTCCTTATTGGGCTTTCTTT. Protein product: CASSSTVPPYWAFF.

This clonotype was seen repeatedly, ten times or more. This chain links TRBV20-1 with TRBJ2-5; 9 positions agree with TRBD1. J was trimmed by 4 bases and V by 5 bases; bases with no gene match: 14. This CDR3 spans 16 amino acids. Germline V gene data show CDR1 as DFQATT and CDR2 as SNEGSKA (reference sequence). CDR3 region: CSARKDRGTRVETQYF. For the CDR3, the DNA is TGCAGTGCTCGCAAGGACAGGGGTACGCGCGTAGAGACCCAGTACTTC.

This clonotype was found many times. This chain uses TRBV7-8 with TRBJ2-5; D possibly matches TRBD1 or TRBD2 (5 bases each). Trimming cost V 4 bases and J 7 bases, with 13 bases left between them. Germline CDR1 is SGHVS and CDR2 is FQNEAQ. CDR3 size: 13 residues. The CDR3 DNA reads as TGTGCCAGCAGCTGGGACGGCCGGGGGACCCAGTACTTC. Amino acids: CASSWDGRGTQYF.

This rearrangement joins TRBV6-4 to TRBJ2-3; 12 bases are shared with TRBD2. The CDR3 has 15 residues. Germline trimming cut 5 bases from V and 4 bases from J; bases unmatched to any gene: 4. Germline lookup yields CDR1 MRHNA and CDR2 SNTAGT. The CDR3 region has the DNA TGTGCCAGCAGTTCAGGACTAGCGGGGTCAGATACGCAGTATTTT. Its translation: CASSSGLAGSDTQYF.

This clonotype was recorded at least ten times. The rearrangement links TRBV7-2 to TRBJ2-5; unclear D gene. The V end was cut by 4 bases, the J end by 6 bases, with 9 bases between. Looked up from germline, CDR1 is SGHTA and CDR2 is FQGNSA. The CDR3 sequence is 12 residues long. The CDR3 nucleotides read TGTGCCAGCAGCTCCCTCCATCAGACCCAGTACTTC. Its translation: CASSSLHQTQYF.

This clonotype was seen repeatedly, ten times or more. This chain uses TRBV11-2 with TRBJ2-3, with 7 bases aligning to TRBD1. Looked up from germline, CDR1 is SGHAT and CDR2 is FQNNGV. The V segment lost 3 bases and the J segment 4 bases; nucleotides outside the gene matches: 13. The length of the CDR3 is 17 residues. Written as DNA, the CDR3 is TGTGCCAGCAGCTTTTCGGCAGGGGGTTTTCATGCAGATACGCAGTATTTT. Translation: CASSFSAGGFHADTQYF.

The table lists this clonotype with many counts. The chain carries TRBV12-3 or TRBV12-4 and TRBJ2-1, with D perhaps TRBD1 or TRBD2 (6 bases each). This CDR3 has 17 amino acids. V lost 0 bases, J lost 2 bases, and 14 bases lay in between. The CDR3 nucleotides are TGTGCCAGCAGTTTAGCGGAGGGGGGTCGCGCCTACAATGAGCAGTTCTTC. Translated, it gives CASSLAEGGRAYNEQFF.

This clonotype has a count of ten or more. The chain links TRBV5-8 to TRBJ2-2, with 7 positions matching TRBD1. Losses at the gene ends were 5 bases for V and 0 bases for J; bases not matched to a gene: 7. Germline V lookup: CDR1 SGHTS, CDR2 YDEGEE. The CDR3 covers 16 residues. The CDR3 spells CASSPGQWANTGELFF. CDR3 nucleotides: TGTGCCAGCAGTCCGGGACAGTGGGCGAACACCGGGGAGCTGTTTTTT.

This clonotype came up many times. The chain carries TRBV15 and TRBJ2-3, with 7 bases identical to TRBD1. CDR1 LNHNV and CDR2 YYDKDF come from the germline V gene (reference sequence). The length of the CDR3 is 14 residues. V shed 4 bases and J 4 bases; nucleotides not matched to a gene: 5. CDR3 in DNA: TGTGCCACCAGCACCCGACAGGGAGCAGATACGCAGTATTTT. This gives the protein CATSTRQGADTQYF.

Ten or more counts support this clonotype. The chain recombines TRBV4-3 with TRBJ2-3; no firm D call. The CDR3 has 13 residues. Trimming took off 3 bases at V and 7 bases at J, with 11 bases between the two ends. CDR1 is LGHNA, CDR2 YSLEER, per germline. The CDR3 loop reads CASSQGFRNTQYF. CDR3 coding DNA: TGCGCCAGCAGCCAGGGATTCCGAAATACGCAGTATTTT.

The V and J genes are TRBV28 and TRBJ1-2; 7 bases line up with TRBD1. In germline, CDR1 is MDHEN, CDR2 SYDVKM. V trimming: 3 bases; J trimming: 0 bases; junction bases outside the gene matches: 4. This CDR3 has 15 residues. The CDR3 here is CASSFRGRPNYGYTF. The CDR3 nucleotides are TGTGCCAGCAGTTTCAGGGGGAGGCCTAACTATGGCTACACCTTC.

Only a few counts were recorded for this clonotype. This chain uses TRBV7-9 with TRBJ1-3; D gene unclear. V lost 5 bases to trimming and J lost 9 bases, with 14 bases between them. The CDR3 is made up of 13 amino acids. Germline V CDR1 and CDR2: SEHNR, FQNEAQ (reference sequence). In DNA, the CDR3 is TGTGCCAGCAGCCCTGCCCGCGGGAGCACCATATATTTT. It is translated as CASSPARGSTIYF.

The table lists this clonotype with a few counts. The chain uses TRBV12-3 or TRBV12-4 and TRBJ2-2; D possibly corresponds to TRBD2 (5 bases). Trimming stripped 2 bases from V and 0 bases from J, with 10 bases between. The CDR3 totals 16 residues. The CDR3 loop is CASSLLGDANTGELFF. The CDR3, as DNA: TGTGCCAGCAGTTTATTGGGAGATGCGAACACCGGGGAGCTGTTTTTT.

In its sample, this clonotype was seen many times. V and J are TRBV5-1 and TRBJ2-2; D might be TRBD1 (6 bases). The CDR3 consists of 13 residues. The V and J ends lost 4 bases and 4 bases respectively, with 8 bases between them. Germline CDR1 reads SGHRS; CDR2 reads YFSETQ. Written as DNA, the CDR3 is TGCGCCAGCAGCGTGGACAGCACCGGGGAGCTGTTTTTT. Translating gives CASSVDSTGELFF.

This clonotype has ten or more counts. The chain carries TRBV6-4 and TRBJ2-3; 9 bases are shared with TRBD2. The CDR3 has 15 residues. Germline assignment: CDR1 MRHNA and CDR2 SNTAGT. V lost 3 bases, J lost 1 base, and 2 bases stayed unmatched. CDR3 region: CASSEIAGGTDTQYF. In DNA, the CDR3 is TGTGCCAGCAGTGAAATAGCGGGGGGCACAGATACGCAGTATTTT.